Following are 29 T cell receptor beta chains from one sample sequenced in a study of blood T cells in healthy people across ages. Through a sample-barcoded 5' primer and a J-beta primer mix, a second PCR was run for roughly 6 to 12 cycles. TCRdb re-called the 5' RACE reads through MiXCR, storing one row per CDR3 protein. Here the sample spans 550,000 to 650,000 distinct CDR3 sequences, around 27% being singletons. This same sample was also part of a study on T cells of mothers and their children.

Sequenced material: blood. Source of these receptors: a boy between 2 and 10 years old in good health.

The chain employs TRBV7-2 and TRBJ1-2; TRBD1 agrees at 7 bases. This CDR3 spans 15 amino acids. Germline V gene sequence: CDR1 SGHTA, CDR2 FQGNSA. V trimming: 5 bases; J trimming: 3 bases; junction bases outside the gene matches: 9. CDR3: CASSRAGGAHYGYTF. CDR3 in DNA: TGTGCCAGCAGCCGTGCAGGGGGAGCGCACTATGGCTACACCTTC.

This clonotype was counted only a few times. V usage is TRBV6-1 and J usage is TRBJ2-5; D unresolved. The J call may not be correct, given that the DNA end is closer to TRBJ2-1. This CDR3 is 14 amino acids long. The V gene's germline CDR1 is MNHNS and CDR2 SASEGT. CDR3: CASSDRQTRNEQFF. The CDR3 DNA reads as TGTGCCAGCAGTGATAGGCAAACTCGCAATGAGCAGTTCTTC.

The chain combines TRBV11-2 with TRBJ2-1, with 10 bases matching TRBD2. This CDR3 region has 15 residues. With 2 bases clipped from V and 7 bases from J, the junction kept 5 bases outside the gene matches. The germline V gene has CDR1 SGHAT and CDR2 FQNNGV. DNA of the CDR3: TGTGCCAGCAGCTTAAACAGCGGGGGGGATAATGAGCAGTTCTTC. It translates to CASSLNSGGDNEQFF. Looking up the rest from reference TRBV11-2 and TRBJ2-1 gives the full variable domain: EAGVAQSPRYKIIEKRQSVAFWCNPISGHATLYWYQQILGQGPKLLIQFQNNGVVDDSQLPKDRFSAERLKGVDSTLKIQPAKLEDSAVYLCASSLNSGGDNEQFFGPGTRLTVL.

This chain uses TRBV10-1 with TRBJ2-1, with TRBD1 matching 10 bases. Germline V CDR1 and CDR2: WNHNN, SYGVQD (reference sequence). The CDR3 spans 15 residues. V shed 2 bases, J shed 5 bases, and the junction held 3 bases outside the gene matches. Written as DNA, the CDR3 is TGCGCCAGCAGTGAGAGGGGGACAGGGGACAATGAGCAGTTCTTC. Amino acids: CASSERGTGDNEQFF.

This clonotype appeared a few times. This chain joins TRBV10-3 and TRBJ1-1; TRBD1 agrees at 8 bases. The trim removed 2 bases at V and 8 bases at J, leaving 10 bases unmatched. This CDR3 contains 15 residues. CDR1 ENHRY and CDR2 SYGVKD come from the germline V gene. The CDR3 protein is CAISEPDRGGGEAFF. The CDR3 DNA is TGTGCCATCAGTGAGCCCGACAGGGGAGGCGGAGAAGCTTTCTTT.

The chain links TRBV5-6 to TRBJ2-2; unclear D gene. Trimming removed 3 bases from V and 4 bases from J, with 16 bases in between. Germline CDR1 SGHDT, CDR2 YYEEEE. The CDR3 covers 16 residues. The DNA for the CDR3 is TGTGCCAGCAGCTCCCGGGCCCGACGAGCCACCGGGGAGCTGTTTTTT. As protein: CASSSRARRATGELFF.

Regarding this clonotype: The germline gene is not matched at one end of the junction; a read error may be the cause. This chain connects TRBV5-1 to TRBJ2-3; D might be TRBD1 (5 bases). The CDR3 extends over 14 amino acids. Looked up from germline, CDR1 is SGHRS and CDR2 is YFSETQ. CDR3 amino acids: CASRLGLGADTQYF. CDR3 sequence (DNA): TGCGCCAGCAGGTTGGGGCTAGGAGCAGATACGCAGTATTTT.

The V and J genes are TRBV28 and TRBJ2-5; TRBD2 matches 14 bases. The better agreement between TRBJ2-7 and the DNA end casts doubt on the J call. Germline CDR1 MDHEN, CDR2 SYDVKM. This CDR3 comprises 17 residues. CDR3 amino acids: CASSLIGLAGGVYEQYF. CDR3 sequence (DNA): TGTGCCAGCAGTTTAATCGGACTAGCGGGAGGAGTATACGAGCAGTACTTC.

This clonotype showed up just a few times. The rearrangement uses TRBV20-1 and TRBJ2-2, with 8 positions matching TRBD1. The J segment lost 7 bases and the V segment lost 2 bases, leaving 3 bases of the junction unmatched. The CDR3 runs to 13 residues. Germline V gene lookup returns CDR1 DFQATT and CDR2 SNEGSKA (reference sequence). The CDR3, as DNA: TGCAGTGCTAGACAGGGGGCTGTCGGGGAGCTGTTTTTT. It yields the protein CSARQGAVGELFF.

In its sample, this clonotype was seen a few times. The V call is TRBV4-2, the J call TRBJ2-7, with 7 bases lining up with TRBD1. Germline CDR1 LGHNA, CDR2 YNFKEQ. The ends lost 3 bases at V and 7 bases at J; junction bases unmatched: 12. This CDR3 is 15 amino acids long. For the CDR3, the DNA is TGTGCCAGCAGCCAGGTGGAGAGGGGGCAGGAAGAGCAGTACTTC. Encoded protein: CASSQVERGQEEQYF.

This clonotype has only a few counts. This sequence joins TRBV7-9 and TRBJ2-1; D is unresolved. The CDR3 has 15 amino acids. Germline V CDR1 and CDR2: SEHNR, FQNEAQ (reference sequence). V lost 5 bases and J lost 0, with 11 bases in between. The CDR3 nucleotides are TGTGCCAGCAGCCCCAAAGGAAGCTCCTACAATGAGCAGTTCTTC. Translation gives CASSPKGSSYNEQFF.

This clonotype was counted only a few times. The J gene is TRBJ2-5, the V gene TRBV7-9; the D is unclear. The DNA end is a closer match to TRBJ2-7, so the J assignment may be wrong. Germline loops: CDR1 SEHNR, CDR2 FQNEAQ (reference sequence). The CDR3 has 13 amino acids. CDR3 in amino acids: CASSLALEDEQYF. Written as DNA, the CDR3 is TGTGCCAGCAGCTTAGCGCTTGAGGACGAGCAGTACTTC.

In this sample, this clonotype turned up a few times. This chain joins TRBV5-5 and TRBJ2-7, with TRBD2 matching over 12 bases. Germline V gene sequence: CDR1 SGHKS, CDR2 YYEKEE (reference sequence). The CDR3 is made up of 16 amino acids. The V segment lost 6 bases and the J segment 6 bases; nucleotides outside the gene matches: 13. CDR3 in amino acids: CASNVGLAGRPVEQYF. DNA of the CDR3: TGTGCCAGCAACGTTGGACTAGCGGGAAGGCCGGTCGAGCAGTACTTC.

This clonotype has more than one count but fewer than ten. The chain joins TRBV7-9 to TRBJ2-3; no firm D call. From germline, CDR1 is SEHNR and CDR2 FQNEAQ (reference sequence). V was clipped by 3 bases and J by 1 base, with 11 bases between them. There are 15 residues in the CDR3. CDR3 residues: CASSFDLRGTDTQYF. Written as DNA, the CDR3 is TGTGCCAGCAGCTTCGACCTTCGGGGCACAGATACGCAGTATTTT.

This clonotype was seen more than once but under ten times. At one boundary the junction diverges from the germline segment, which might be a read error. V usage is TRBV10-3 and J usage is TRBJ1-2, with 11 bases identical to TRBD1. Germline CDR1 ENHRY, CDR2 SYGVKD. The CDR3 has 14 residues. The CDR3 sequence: CAAGDRGNNDSLFF. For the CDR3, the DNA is TGTGCCGCCGGGGACAGGGGGAATAATGACTCCCTCTTCTTC.

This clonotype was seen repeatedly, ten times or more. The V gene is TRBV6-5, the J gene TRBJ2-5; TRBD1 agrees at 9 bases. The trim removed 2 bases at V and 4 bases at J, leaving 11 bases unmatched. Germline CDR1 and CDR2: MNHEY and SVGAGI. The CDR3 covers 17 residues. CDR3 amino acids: CASSYGSGQGLGETQYF. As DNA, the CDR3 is TGTGCCAGCAGTTACGGGTCGGGACAGGGATTGGGAGAGACCCAGTACTTC.

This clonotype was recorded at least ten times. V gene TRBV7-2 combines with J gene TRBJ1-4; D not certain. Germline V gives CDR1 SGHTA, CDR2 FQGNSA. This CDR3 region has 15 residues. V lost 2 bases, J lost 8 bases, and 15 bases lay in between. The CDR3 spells CASSLSPSVGEKLFF. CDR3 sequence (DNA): TGTGCCAGCAGCTTATCCCCATCGGTTGGGGAAAAACTGTTTTTT.

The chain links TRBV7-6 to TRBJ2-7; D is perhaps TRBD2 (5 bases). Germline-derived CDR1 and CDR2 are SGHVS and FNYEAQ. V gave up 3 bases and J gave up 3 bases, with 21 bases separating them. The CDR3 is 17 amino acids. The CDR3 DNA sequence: TGTGCCAGCAGCTTTTTTCTTACCGGGAACTTGGGCTACGAGCAGTACTTC. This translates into CASSFFLTGNLGYEQYF.

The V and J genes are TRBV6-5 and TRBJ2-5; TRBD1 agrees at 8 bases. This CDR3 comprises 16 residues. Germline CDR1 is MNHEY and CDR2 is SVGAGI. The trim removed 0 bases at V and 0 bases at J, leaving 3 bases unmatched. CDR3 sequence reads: CASSYSGDRYQETQYF. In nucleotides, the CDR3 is TGTGCCAGCAGTTACTCCGGGGACAGGTACCAAGAGACCCAGTACTTC.

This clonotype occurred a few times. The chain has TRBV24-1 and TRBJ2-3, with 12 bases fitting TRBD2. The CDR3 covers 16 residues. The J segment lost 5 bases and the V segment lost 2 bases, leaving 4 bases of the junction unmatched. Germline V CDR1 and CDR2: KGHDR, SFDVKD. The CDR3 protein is CATSDSTSGRRDTQYF. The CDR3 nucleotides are TGTGCCACCAGTGATTCCACTAGCGGGAGGAGAGATACGCAGTATTTT.

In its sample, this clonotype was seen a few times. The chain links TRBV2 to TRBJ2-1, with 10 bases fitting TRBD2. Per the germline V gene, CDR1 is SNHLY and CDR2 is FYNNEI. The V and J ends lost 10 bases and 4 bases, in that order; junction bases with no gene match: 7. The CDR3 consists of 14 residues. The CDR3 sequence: CATTSGRVYNEQFF. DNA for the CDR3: TGTGCCACTACGAGCGGGAGGGTGTACAATGAGCAGTTCTTC.

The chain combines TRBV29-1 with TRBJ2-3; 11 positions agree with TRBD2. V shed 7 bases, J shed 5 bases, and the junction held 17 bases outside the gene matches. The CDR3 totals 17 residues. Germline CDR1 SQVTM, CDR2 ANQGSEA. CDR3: CSGETSGIGAYRDTQYF. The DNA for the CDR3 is TGCAGCGGCGAGACTAGCGGGATAGGAGCCTACAGAGATACGCAGTATTTT.

The CDR3 here is CSASRGLKYTGELFF. DNA of the CDR3: TGCAGTGCTAGCCGGGGACTTAAATACACCGGGGAGCTGTTTTTT. The chain combines TRBV20-1 with TRBJ2-2, with TRBD2 as a possible D gene (6 bases). V gave up 3 bases and J gave up 3 bases, with 14 bases separating them. The CDR3 extends over 15 amino acids. Germline lookup yields CDR1 DFQATT and CDR2 SNEGSKA (reference sequence).

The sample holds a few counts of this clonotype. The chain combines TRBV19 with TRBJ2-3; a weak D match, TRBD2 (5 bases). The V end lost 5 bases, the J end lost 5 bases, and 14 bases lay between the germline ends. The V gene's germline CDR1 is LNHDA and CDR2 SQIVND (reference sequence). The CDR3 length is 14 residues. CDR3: CASSPNRGGDTQYF. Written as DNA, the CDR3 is TGTGCCAGTAGTCCGAACCGAGGAGGAGATACGCAGTATTTT.

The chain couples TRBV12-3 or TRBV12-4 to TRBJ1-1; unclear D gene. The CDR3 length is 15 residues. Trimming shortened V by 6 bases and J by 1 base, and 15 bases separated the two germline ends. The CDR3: CASSHNNRGNTEAFF. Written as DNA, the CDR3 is TGTGCCAGCAGCCACAATAACCGGGGGAACACTGAAGCTTTCTTT.

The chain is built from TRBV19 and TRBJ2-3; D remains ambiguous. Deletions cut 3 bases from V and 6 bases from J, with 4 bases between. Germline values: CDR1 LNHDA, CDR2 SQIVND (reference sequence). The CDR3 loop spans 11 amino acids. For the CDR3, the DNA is TGTGCCAGTAGTATGCGGGATACGCAGTATTTT. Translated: CASSMRDTQYF.

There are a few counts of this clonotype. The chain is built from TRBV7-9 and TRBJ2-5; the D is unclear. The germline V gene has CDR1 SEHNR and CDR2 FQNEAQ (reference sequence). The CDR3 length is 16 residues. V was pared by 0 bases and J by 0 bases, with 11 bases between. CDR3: CASSLAFVSYQETQYF. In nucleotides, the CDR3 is TGTGCCAGCAGCTTAGCTTTCGTAAGCTACCAAGAGACCCAGTACTTC.

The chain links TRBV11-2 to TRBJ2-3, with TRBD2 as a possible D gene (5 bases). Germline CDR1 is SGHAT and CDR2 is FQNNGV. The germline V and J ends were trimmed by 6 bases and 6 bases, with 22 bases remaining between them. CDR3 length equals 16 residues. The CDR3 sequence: CASSPKRVTQLDTQYF. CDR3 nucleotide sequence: TGTGCCAGCAGTCCCAAGAGGGTGACACAGTTGGATACGCAGTATTTT. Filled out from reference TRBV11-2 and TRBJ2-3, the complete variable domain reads EAGVAQSPRYKIIEKRQSVAFWCNPISGHATLYWYQQILGQGPKLLIQFQNNGVVDDSQLPKDRFSAERLKGVDSTLKIQPAKLEDSAVYLCASSPKRVTQLDTQYFGPGTRLTVL.

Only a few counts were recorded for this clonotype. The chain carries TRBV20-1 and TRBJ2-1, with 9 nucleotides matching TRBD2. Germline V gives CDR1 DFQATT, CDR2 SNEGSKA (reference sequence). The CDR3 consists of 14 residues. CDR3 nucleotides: TGCAGCCTCAAGCGGGAGGTTGGGTTCCGGGAGCAGTTCTTC. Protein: CSLKREVGFREQFF.